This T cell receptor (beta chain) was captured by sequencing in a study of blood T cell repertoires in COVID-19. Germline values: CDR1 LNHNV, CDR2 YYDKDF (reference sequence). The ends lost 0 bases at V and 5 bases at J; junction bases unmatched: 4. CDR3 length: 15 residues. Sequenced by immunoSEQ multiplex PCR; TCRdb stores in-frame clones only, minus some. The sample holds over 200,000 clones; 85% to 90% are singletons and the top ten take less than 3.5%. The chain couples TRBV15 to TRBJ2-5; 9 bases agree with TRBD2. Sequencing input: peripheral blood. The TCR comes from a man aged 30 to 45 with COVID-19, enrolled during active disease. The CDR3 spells CATSRELLAGETQYF. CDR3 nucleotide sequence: TGTGCCACCAGCAGAGAGCTGCTAGCGGGGGAGACCCAGTACTTC.